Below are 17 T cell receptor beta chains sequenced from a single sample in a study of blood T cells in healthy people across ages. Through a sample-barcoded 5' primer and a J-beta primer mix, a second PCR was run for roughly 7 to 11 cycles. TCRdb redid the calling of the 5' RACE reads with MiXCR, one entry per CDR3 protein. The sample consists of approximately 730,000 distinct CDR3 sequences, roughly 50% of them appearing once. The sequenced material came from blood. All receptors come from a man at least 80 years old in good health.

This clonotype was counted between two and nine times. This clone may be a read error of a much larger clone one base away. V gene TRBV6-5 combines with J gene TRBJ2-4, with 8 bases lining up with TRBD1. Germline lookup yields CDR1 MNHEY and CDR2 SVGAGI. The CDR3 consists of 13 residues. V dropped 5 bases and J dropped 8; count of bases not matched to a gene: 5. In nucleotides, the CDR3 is TGTGCCAGCAGTAGGACAGGGCAACACATTCAGTACTTC. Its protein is CASSRTGQHIQYF.

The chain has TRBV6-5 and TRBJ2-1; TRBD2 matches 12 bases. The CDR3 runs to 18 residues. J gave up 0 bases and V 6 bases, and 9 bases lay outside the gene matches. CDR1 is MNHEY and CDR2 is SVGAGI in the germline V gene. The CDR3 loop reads CASSYLGLAGHSYNEQFF. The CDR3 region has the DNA TGTGCCAGCAGCTATCTTGGACTAGCGGGGCACTCCTACAATGAGCAGTTCTTC.

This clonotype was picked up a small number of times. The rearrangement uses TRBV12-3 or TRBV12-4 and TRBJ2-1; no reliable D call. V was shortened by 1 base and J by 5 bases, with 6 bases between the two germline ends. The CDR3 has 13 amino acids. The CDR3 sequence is CASSLGVHNEQFF. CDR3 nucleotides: TGTGCCAGCAGTTTAGGGGTCCACAATGAGCAGTTCTTC.

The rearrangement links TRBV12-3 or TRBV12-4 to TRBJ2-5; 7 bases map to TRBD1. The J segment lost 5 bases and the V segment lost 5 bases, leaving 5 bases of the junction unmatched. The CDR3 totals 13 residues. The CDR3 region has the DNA TGTGCCAGCAGTAGGACAGGCTGGGAGACCCAGTACTTC. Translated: CASSRTGWETQYF.

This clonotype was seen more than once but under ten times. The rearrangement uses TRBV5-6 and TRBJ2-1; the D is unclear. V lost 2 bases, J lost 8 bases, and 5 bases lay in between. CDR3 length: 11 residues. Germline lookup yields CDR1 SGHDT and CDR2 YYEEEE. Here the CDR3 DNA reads TGTGCCAGCAGCTTTTTCGATGAGCAGTTCTTC. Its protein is CASSFFDEQFF.

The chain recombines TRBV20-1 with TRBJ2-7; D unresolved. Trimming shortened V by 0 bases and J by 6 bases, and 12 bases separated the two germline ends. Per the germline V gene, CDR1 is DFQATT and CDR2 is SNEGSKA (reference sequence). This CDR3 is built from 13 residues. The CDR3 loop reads CSARDRRRGEQYF. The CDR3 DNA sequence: TGCAGTGCTAGAGATCGTCGGAGAGGCGAGCAGTACTTC.

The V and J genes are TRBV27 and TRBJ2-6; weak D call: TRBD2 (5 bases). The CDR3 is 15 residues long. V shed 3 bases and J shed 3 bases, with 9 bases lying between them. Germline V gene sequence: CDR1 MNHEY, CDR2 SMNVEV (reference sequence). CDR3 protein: CASSLRAGGANVLTF. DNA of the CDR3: TGTGCCAGCAGTTTGAGGGCTGGTGGGGCCAACGTCCTGACTTTC.

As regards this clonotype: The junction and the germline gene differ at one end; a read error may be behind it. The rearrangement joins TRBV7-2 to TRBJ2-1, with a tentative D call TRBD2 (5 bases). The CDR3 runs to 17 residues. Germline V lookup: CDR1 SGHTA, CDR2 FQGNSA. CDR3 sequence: CASSSLFKAERRMEQFF. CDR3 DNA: TGTGCCAGCAGCTCTCTTTTTAAAGCGGAGAGGCGGATGGAGCAGTTCTTT. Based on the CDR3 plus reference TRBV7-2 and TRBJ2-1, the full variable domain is GAGVSQSPSNKVTEKGKDVELRCDPISGHTALYWYRQSLGQGLEFLIYFQGNSAPDKSGLPSDRFSAERTGGSVSTLTIQRTQQEDSAVYLCASSSLFKAERRMEQFFGPGTRLTVL.

The CDR3 sequence is CASSFLASYEQYF. The CDR3 DNA is TGTGCCAGCAGTTTTCTGGCCTCCTACGAGCAGTACTTC. V is TRBV27 and J is TRBJ2-7; D uncertain. The CDR3 sequence is 13 residues long. V shed 3 bases and J shed 0 bases, with 6 bases lying between them. Germline CDR1 is MNHEY and CDR2 is SMNVEV (reference sequence).

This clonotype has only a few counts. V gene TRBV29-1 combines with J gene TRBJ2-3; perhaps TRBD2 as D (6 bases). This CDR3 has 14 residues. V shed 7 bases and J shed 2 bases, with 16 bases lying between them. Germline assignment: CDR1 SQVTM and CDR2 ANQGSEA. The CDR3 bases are TGCAGCGCCGACGGAGGGGTTAACACAGATACGCAGTATTTT. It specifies CSADGGVNTDTQYF.

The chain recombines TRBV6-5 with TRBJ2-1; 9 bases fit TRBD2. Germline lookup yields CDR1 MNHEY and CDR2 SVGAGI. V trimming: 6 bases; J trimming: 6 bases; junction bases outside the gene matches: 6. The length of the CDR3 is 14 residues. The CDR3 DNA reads TGTGCCAGCAGAGCTAGCGGGAACCCCAATGAGCAGTTCTTC. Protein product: CASRASGNPNEQFF.

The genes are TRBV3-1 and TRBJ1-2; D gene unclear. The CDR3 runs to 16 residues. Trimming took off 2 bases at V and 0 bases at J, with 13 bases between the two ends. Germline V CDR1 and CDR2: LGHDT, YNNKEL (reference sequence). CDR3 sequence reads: CASSQQWGLANYGYTF. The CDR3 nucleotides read TGTGCCAGCAGCCAACAGTGGGGATTGGCTAACTATGGCTACACCTTC.

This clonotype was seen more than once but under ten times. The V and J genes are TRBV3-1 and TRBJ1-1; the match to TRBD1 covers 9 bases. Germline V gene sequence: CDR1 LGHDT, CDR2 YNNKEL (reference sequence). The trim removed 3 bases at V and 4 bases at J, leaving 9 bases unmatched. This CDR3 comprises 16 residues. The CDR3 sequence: CASSQDRGLTGTEAFF. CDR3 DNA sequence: TGTGCCAGCAGCCAGGACAGGGGCCTTACGGGCACTGAAGCTTTCTTT.

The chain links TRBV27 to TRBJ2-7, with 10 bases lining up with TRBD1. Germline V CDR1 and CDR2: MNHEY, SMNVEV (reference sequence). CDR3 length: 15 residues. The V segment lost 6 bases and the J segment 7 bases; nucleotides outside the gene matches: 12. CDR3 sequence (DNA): TGTGCCAGCAGCGAACCCCCGGGACAGGGGAGGGAGCAGTACTTC. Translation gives CASSEPPGQGREQYF.

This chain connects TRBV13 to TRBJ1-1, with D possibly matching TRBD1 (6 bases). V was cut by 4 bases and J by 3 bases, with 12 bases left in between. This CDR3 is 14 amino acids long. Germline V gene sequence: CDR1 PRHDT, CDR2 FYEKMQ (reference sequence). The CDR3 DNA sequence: TGTGCCAGCAGCTCCTATCCAGGGGACACTGAAGCTTTCTTT. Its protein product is CASSSYPGDTEAFF.

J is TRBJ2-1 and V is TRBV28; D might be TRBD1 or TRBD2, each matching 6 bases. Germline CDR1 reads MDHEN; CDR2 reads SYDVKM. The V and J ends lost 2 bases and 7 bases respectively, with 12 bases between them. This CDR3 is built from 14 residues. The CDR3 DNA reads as TGTGCCAGCAGTTTAATGAGGGGGGAGAATGAGCAGTTCTTC. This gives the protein CASSLMRGENEQFF. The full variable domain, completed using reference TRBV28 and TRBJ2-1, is DVKVTQSSRYLVKRTGEKVFLECVQDMDHENMFWYRQDPGLGLRLIYFSYDVKMKEKGDIPEGYSVSREKKERFSLILESASTNQTSMYLCASSLMRGENEQFFGPGTRLTVL.

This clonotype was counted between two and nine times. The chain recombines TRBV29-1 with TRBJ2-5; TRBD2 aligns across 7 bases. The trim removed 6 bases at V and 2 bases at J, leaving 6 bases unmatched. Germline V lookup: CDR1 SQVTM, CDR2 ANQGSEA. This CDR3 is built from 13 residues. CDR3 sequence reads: CSVGGSSQETQYF. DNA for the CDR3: TGCAGCGTCGGGGGGAGCTCTCAAGAGACCCAGTACTTC.